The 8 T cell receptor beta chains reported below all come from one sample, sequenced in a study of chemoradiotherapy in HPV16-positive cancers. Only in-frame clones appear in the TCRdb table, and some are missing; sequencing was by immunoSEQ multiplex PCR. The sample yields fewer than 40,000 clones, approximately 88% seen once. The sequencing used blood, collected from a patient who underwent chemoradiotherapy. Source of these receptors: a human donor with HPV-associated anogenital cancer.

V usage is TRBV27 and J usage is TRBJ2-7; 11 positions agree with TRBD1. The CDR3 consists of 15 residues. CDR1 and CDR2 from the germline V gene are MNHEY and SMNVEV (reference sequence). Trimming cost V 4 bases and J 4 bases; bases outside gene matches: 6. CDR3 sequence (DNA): TGTGCCAGCAGTTGGACCGGGACAGGGGGATACGAGCAGTACTTC. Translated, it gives CASSWTGTGGYEQYF.

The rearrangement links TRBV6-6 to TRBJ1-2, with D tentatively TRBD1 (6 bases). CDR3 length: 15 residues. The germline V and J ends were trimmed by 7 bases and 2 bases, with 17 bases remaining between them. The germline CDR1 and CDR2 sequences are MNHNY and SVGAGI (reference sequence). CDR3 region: CASKAQGQANYGYTF. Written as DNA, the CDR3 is TGTGCCAGCAAAGCCCAGGGGCAGGCCAACTATGGCTACACCTTC.

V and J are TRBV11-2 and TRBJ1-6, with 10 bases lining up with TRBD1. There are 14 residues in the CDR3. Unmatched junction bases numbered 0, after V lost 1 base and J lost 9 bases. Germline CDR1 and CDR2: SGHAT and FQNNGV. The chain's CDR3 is CASSLGTGGSPLHF. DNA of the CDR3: TGTGCCAGCAGCTTAGGGACAGGGGGTTCACCCCTCCACTTT. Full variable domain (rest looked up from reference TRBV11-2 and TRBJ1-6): EAGVAQSPRYKIIEKRQSVAFWCNPISGHATLYWYQQILGQGPKLLIQFQNNGVVDDSQLPKDRFSAERLKGVDSTLKIQPAKLEDSAVYLCASSLGTGGSPLHFGNGTRLTVT.

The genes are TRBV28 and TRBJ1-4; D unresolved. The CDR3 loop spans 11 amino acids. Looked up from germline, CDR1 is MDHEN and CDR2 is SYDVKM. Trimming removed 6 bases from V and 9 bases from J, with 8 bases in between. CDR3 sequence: CASSTSQKLFF. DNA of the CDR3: TGTGCCAGCAGCACCTCCCAAAAACTGTTTTTT.

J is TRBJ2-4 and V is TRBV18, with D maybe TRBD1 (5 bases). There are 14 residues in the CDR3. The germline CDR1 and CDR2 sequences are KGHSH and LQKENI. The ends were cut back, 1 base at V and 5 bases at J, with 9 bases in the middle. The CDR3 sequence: CASSPQGPENIQYF. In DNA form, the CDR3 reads TGTGCCAGCTCACCACAGGGGCCCGAAAACATTCAGTACTTC. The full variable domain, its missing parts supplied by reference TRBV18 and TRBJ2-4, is NAGVMQNPRHLVRRRGQEARLRCSPMKGHSHVYWYRQLPEEGLKFMVYLQKENIIDESGMPKERFSAEFPKEGPSILRIQQVVRGDSAAYFCASSPQGPENIQYFGAGTRLSVL.

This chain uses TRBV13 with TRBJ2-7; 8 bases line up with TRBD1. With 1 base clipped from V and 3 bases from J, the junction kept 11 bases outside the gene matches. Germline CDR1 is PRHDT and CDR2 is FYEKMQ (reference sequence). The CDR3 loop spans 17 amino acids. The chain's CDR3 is CASSLVALGQAFYEQYF. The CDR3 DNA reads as TGTGCCAGCAGCTTAGTGGCCCTGGGACAGGCCTTCTACGAGCAGTACTTC. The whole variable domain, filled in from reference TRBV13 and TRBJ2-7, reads AAGVIQSPRHLIKEKRETATLKCYPIPRHDTVYWYQQGPGQDPQFLISFYEKMQSDKGSIPDRFSAQQFSDYHSELNMSSLELGDSALYFCASSLVALGQAFYEQYFGPGTRLTVT.

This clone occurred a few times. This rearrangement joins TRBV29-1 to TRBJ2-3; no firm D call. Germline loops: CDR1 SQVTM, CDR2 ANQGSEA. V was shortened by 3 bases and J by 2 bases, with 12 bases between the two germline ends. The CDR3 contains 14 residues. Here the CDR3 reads CSVDKGYSTDTQYF. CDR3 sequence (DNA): TGCAGCGTTGATAAGGGCTACTCCACAGATACGCAGTATTTT.

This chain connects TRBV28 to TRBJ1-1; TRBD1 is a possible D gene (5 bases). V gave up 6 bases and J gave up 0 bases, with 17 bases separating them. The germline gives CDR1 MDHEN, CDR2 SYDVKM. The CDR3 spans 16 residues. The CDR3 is CASSGSRDRLNTEAFF. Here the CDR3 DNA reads TGTGCCAGCAGCGGAAGTCGGGACCGCCTGAACACTGAAGCTTTCTTT.